What follows describes a single T cell receptor beta chain. Some clones are missing from TCRdb's copy, which holds only in-frame ones; the method was immunoSEQ multiplex PCR. The sample holds 120,000 or so clones, 80% to 85% seen once. These data originate in a study of blood T cell repertoires in COVID-19. In the study overall: Italy, Spain and the United States were the sources of the convalescent and acute COVID-19 samples.

The CDR3 is 17 residues long. Germline V gene sequence: CDR1 SGHKS, CDR2 YYEKEE (reference sequence). V was cut by 4 bases and J by 4 bases, with 21 bases left in between. Sequencing was done on a sample of peripheral blood. The chain joins TRBV5-5 to TRBJ1-5, with D possibly matching TRBD1 (5 bases). This sequence originates from a woman between 25 and 40 years old who had recovered from COVID-19. The CDR3 region is CASSADSGLGQNQPQHF. The CDR3 bases are TGTGCCAGCAGCGCTGACAGCGGGCTGGGGCAAAATCAGCCCCAGCATTTT.